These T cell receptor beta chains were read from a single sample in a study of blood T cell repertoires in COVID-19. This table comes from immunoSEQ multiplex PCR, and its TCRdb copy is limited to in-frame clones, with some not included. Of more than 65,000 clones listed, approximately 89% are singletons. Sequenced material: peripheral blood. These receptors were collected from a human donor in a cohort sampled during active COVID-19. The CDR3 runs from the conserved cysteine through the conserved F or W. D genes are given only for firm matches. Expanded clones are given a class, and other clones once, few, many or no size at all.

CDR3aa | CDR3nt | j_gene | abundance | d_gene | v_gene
CASSLQGGSEQYF | TGTGCCAGCAGCCTCCAGGGGGGCTCCGAGCAGTACTTC | TRBJ2-7 | NA | NA | TRBV14
CASSREGGYGYTF | TGTGCCAGCAGCCGTGAAGGGGGCTATGGCTACACCTTC | TRBJ1-2 | NA | NA | TRBV3-1/TRBV3-2
CASSQGVSGYEQYF | TGCGCCAGCAGCCAAGGGGTATCGGGCTACGAGCAGTACTTC | TRBJ2-7 | NA | NA | TRBV4-3
CASSIGTGKQPQHF | TGTGCCAGTAGTATCGGGACAGGAAAACAGCCCCAGCATTTT | TRBJ1-5 | NA | TRBD1 | TRBV19
CASSDHPGTAEAFF | TGCGCCAGCAGCGATCATCCCGGGACTGCAGAAGCTTTCTTT | TRBJ1-1 | NA | NA | TRBV4-3
CAWSVQGRVNEQFF | TGTGCCTGGAGTGTACAGGGGCGTGTCAATGAGCAGTTCTTC | TRBJ2-1 | NA | TRBD1 | TRBV30
CASTSGLAGDSSYNEQFF | TGTGCCAGCACCTCGGGACTAGCGGGGGACAGCTCCTACAATGAGCAGTTCTTC | TRBJ2-1 | NA | TRBD2 | TRBV5-5
CASNRGTGYGYTF | TGTGCCAGTAACAGGGGGACCGGGTATGGCTACACCTTC | TRBJ1-2 | NA | TRBD1 | TRBV19
CASSDGAGANVLTF | TGTGCCAGCAGTGATGGGGCCGGGGCCAACGTCCTGACTTTC | TRBJ2-6 | few | NA | TRBV6-4
CASSLAYRGAGEQYF | TGTGCCAGCAGCTTAGCGTACAGGGGCGCGGGCGAGCAGTACTTC | TRBJ2-7 | NA | TRBD1 | TRBV11-2
CASSQGLIKFF | TGCGCCAGCAGCCAAGGACTAATCAAGTTCTTC | TRBJ2-1 | NA | NA | TRBV4-1
CASRSKSGDNSPLHF | TGTGCCAGCCGGTCTAAGTCAGGGGACAATTCACCCCTCCACTTT | TRBJ1-6 | NA | NA | TRBV2
CASRLGTGVDEQYF | TGTGCCAGCAGGCTAGGGACAGGGGTCGACGAGCAGTACTTC | TRBJ2-7 | NA | TRBD1 | TRBV27
CASSASQGLNTEAFF | TGTGCCAGCAGCGCCTCACAGGGATTGAACACTGAAGCTTTCTTT | TRBJ1-1 | NA | NA | TRBV9
CASSLSPGQPQHF | TGTGCCAGCAGTTTATCGCCGGGTCAGCCCCAGCATTTT | TRBJ1-5 | few | NA | TRBV27
CASSQRQGSSVETQYF | TGTGCCAGCAGCCAGCGACAGGGATCGAGCGTCGAGACCCAGTACTTC | TRBJ2-5 | NA | TRBD1 | TRBV5-4
CASSPRQGYSYEQYF | TGTGCCAGCAGCCCAAGACAGGGTTATTCCTACGAGCAGTACTTC | TRBJ2-7 | NA | TRBD1 | TRBV6-5
CASSQEDSMNTEAFF | TGTGCCAGCAGCCAAGAGGACAGCATGAACACTGAAGCTTTCTTT | TRBJ1-1 | NA | NA | TRBV4-2
CASSSGDSRVKPQHF | TGTGCCAGCAGCTCTGGGGACAGCCGGGTGAAGCCCCAGCATTTT | TRBJ1-5 | NA | TRBD1 | TRBV11-3
CASSQDGTGSQPQHF | TGTGCCAGCAGCCAAGATGGGACAGGGAGTCAGCCCCAGCATTTT | TRBJ1-5 | few | TRBD1 | TRBV3-1/TRBV3-2
CATSSQGAYGYTF | TGTGCCACCAGTTCCCAGGGGGCATATGGCTACACCTTC | TRBJ1-2 | once | TRBD1 | TRBV24-1
CASSPPGSESPTPYSYEQYF | TGTGCCAGCAGCCCTCCGGGGTCGGAGAGTCCTACCCCTTACTCCTACGAGCAGTACTTC | TRBJ2-7 | NA | NA | TRBV21-1
CASSRKALGQGAGNTIYF | TGCGCCAGCAGCCGGAAAGCCCTAGGGCAGGGGGCTGGAAACACCATATATTTT | TRBJ1-3 | NA | TRBD1 | TRBV4-3
CASSLWGGTGGNEQYF | TGTGCCAGCAGTTTATGGGGGGGGACAGGGGGAAACGAGCAGTACTTC | TRBJ2-7 | NA | TRBD1 | TRBV27
CARIYYRPLNQPQHF | TGTGCCAGAATATACTACCGCCCCCTAAATCAGCCCCAGCATTTT | TRBJ1-5 | NA | NA | TRBV5-3
CASSQYPEAFF | TGTGCCAGCAGCCAGTATCCTGAAGCTTTCTTT | TRBJ1-1 | NA | NA | TRBV7-2
CASSQDRTLFDRLAGYTF | TGCGCCAGCAGCCAAGATCGAACCCTATTCGACAGGCTCGCTGGCTACACCTTC | TRBJ1-2 | NA | NA | TRBV4-3
CASSQGGQGPRNSNQPQHF | TGTGCCAGCAGCCAAGGAGGGCAGGGGCCACGGAATAGCAATCAGCCCCAGCATTTT | TRBJ1-5 | NA | NA | TRBV3-1/TRBV3-2
CASDQTARGTEAFF | TGTGCTAGTGACCAAACCGCCAGGGGTACTGAAGCTTTCTTT | TRBJ1-1 | NA | NA | TRBV12-5
CASSVGQGINYGYTF | TGTGCCAGCAGCGTGGGACAGGGCATAAACTATGGCTACACCTTC | TRBJ1-2 | once | TRBD1 | TRBV7-9
CASSSGPGTGARILYSLTF | TGTGCCAGCAGCTCAGGACCGGGGACAGGGGCCCGAATTCTCTATTCGTTGACCTTC | TRBJ2-7 | NA | TRBD1 | TRBV11-2
CASSLASSDRAFF | TGTGCCAGCAGCTTGGCCTCGAGCGATAGGGCTTTCTTT | TRBJ1-1 | NA | NA | TRBV5-4
CASSQDVGPTTNTEAFF | TGCGCCAGCAGCCAAGATGTAGGACCGACTACTAACACTGAAGCTTTCTTT | TRBJ1-1 | NA | NA | TRBV4-3
CASTSAGQVYGYTF | TGTGCCAGCACCTCGGCGGGACAGGTCTATGGCTACACCTTC | TRBJ1-2 | once | TRBD1 | TRBV27
CASSLGPGQGVMHGYTF | TGCGCCAGCAGCTTGGGTCCAGGGCAGGGGGTTATGCATGGCTACACCTTC | TRBJ1-2 | NA | TRBD1 | TRBV5-1
CASSLGTGGWEQYF | TGTGCCAGCAGCTTAGGGACAGGGGGTTGGGAGCAGTACTTC | TRBJ2-7 | NA | TRBD1 | TRBV7-9
CATSGRDYSGANVLTF | TGTGCCACCTCGGGCAGGGACTATTCTGGGGCCAACGTCCTGACTTTC | TRBJ2-6 | NA | TRBD2 | TRBV24-1
CAISEFRGAEGEQYF | TGTGCCATCAGTGAGTTTCGGGGGGCCGAGGGCGAGCAGTACTTC | TRBJ2-7 | once | NA | TRBV10-3
CASSPEQGAEEKLFF | TGCGCCAGCAGCCCAGAACAGGGGGCAGAGGAAAAACTGTTTTTT | TRBJ1-4 | NA | TRBD1 | TRBV5-1
CASSLVSAGARGEQYF | TGTGCCAGCAGCTTAGTCAGTGCGGGCGCGCGAGGCGAGCAGTACTTC | TRBJ2-7 | NA | NA | TRBV7-2
CARSAESKGAWVTEAFF | TGTGCCAGAAGCGCGGAGTCGAAGGGGGCATGGGTTACTGAAGCTTTCTTT | TRBJ1-1 | NA | TRBD1 | TRBV5-3
CASSSRTGQSWPQHF | TGTGCCAGCAGTTCACGGACAGGGCAATCGTGGCCCCAGCATTTT | TRBJ1-5 | NA | TRBD1 | TRBV2